The T cell receptor (beta chain) under discussion was sequenced for a study of blood T cell repertoires in COVID-19. Study information: Whether acute or convalescent, the COVID-19 samples came from the United States, Italy and Spain.

This clone has a single count. In the authors' workflow: Amplifying reference gene primers gave estimates of nucleated cell counts. Repertoires were generated with immunoSEQ multiplex PCR, while TCRdb's copy carries only in-frame clones and drops some. D and trimming were read from the DNA, whereas the V and J calls and clone size are those reported in that table. The table lists some 150,000 clones, roughly 84% of them singletons, with 8.2% in the top ten. The J segment lost 4 bases and the V segment lost 0 bases, leaving 4 bases of the junction unmatched. The CDR3 spans 15 residues. Germline values: CDR1 SGHTA, CDR2 FQGNSA.

Sequencing input: peripheral blood. The TCR sequence derives from a woman aged 60-75 years with acute or convalescent COVID-19. The rearrangement uses TRBV7-2 and TRBJ2-7; TRBD1 matches at 9 bases. The CDR3 sequence: CASSLAGTGMYEQYF. CDR3 bases: TGTGCCAGCAGCTTAGCCGGGACAGGGATGTACGAGCAGTACTTC.